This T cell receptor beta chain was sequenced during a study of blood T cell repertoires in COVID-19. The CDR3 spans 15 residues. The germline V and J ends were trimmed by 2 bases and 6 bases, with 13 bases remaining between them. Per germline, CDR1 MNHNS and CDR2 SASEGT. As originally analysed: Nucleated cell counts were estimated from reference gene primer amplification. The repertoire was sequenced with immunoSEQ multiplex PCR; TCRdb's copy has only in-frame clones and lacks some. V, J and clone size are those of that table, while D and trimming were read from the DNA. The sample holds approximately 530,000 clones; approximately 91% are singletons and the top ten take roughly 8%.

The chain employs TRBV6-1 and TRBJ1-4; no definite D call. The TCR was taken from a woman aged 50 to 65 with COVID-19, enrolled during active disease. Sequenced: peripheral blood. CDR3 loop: CASSESEGYDEKLFF. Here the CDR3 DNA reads TGTGCCAGCAGTGAATCCGAGGGCTATGATGAAAAACTGTTTTTT.